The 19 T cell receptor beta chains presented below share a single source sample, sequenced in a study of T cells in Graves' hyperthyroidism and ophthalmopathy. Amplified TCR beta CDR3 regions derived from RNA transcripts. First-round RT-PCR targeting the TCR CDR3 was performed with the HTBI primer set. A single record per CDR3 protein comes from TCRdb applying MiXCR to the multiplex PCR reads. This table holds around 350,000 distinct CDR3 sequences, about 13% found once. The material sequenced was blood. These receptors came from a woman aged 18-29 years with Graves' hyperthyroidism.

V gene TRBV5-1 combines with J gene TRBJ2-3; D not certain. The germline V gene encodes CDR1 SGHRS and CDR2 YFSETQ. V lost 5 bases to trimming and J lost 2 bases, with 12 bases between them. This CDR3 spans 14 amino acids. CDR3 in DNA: TGCGCCAGCAGATGGGGATTTTACACAGATACGCAGTATTTT. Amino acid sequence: CASRWGFYTDTQYF.

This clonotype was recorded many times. The CDR3: CASSSDRGYEQYF. In DNA, the CDR3 is TGTGCCAGCAGCTCCGACAGGGGCTACGAGCAGTACTTC. The chain is built from TRBV7-2 and TRBJ2-7, with 8 bases fitting TRBD1. The CDR3 runs 13 residues. Trimming took 4 bases from V and 3 from J; bases not matched to a gene: 2. Per the germline V gene, CDR1 is SGHTA and CDR2 is FQGNSA. The variable domain in full, with the rest retrieved from reference TRBV7-2 and TRBJ2-7, is GAGVSQSPSNKVTEKGKDVELRCDPISGHTALYWYRQSLGQGLEFLIYFQGNSAPDKSGLPSDRFSAERTGGSVSTLTIQRTQQEDSAVYLCASSSDRGYEQYFGPGTRLTVT.

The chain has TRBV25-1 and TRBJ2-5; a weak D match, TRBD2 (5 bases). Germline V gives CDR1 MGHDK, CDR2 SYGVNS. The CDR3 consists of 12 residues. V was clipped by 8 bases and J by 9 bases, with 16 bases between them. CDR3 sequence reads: CASRGREKAQYF. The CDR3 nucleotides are TGTGCCAGCCGCGGACGGGAAAAGGCCCAGTACTTC.

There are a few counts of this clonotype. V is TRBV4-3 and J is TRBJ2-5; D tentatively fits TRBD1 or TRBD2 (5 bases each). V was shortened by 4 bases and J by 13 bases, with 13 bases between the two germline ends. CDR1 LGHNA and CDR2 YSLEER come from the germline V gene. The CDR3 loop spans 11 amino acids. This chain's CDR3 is CASSPGVGTYF. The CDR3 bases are TGCGCCAGCAGCCCCGGGGTTGGGACGTACTTC.

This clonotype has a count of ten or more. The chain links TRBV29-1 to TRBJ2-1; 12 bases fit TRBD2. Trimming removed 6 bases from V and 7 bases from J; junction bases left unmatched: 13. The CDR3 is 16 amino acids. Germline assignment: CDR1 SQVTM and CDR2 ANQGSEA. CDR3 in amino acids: CSVLLQLAGGPNEQFF. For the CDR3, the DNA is TGCAGCGTCCTCCTTCAGCTAGCGGGAGGGCCTAATGAGCAGTTCTTC.

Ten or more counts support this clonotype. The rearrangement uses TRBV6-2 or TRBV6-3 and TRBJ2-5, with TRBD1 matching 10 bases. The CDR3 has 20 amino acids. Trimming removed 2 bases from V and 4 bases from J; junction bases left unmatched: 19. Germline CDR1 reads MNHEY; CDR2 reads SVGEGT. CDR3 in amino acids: CASSYIGTGDFVSRGETQYF. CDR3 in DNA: TGTGCCAGCAGTTACATCGGGACAGGGGATTTTGTAAGTCGAGGAGAGACCCAGTACTTC.

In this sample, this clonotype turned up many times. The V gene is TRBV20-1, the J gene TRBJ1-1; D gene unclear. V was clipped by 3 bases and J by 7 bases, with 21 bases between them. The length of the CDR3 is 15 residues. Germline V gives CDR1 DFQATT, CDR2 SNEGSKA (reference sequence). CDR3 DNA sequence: TGCAGTGCTAGTGGGTGGGCTAATCAACGAGGTGAAGCTTTCTTT. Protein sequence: CSASGWANQRGEAFF.

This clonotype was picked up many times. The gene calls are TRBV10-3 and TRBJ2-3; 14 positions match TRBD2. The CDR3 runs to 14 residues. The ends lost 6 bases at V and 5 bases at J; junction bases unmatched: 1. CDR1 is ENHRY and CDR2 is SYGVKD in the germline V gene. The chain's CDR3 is CAISGTSGGDTQYF. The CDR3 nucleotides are TGTGCCATCAGCGGGACTAGCGGGGGAGATACGCAGTATTTT.

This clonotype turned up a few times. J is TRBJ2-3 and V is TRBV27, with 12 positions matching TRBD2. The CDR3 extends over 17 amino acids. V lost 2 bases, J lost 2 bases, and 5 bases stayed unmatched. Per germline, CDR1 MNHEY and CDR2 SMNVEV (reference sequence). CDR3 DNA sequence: TGTGCCAGCAGTTTAGTGACTAGCGGGGGCCCCACAGATACGCAGTATTTT. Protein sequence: CASSLVTSGGPTDTQYF.

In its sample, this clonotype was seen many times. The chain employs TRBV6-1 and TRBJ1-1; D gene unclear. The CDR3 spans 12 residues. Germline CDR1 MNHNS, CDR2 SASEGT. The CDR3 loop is CVTGGPYTEAFF. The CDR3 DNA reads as TGTGTTACGGGCGGCCCCTACACTGAAGCTTTCTTT.

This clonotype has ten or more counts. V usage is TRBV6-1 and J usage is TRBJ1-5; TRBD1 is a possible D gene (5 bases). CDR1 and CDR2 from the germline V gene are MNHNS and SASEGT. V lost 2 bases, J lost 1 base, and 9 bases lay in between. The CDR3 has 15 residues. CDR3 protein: CASSESGGSNQPQHF. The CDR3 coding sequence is TGTGCCAGCAGTGAATCCGGGGGAAGCAATCAGCCCCAGCATTTT.

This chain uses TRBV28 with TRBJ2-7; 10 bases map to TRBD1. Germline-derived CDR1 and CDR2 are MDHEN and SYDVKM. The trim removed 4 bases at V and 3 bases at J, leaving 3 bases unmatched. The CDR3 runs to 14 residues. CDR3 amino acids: CASSSGTGDYEQYF. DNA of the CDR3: TGTGCCAGCAGTTCGGGGACAGGGGACTACGAGCAGTACTTC.

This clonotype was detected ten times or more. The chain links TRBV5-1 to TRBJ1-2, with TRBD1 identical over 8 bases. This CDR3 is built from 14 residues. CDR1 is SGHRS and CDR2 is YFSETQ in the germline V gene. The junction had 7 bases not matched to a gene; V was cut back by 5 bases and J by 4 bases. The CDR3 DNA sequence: TGCGCCAGCAGGGGGACAGGAGAGCTCTATGGCTACACCTTC. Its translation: CASRGTGELYGYTF.

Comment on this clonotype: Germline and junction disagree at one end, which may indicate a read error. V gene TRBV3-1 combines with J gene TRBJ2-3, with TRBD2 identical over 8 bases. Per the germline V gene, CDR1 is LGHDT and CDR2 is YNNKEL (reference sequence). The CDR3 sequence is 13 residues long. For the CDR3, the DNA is TGTGCCAGCAGCCAAGATCTGAGCGGGAGCTTCCATTTT. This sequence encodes CASSQDLSGSFHF.

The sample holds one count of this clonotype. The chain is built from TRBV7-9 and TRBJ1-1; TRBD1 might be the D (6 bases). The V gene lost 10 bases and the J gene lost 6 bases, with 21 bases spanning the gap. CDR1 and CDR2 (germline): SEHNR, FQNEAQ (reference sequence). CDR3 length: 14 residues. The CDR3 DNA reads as TGTGCCACCTACGCCGGGACATTTCGGGCTGAAGCTTTCTTT. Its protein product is CATYAGTFRAEAFF.

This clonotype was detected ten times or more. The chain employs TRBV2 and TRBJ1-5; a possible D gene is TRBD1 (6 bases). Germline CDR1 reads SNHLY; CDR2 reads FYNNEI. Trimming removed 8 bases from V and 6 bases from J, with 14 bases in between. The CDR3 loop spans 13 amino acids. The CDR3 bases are TGTGCCAGCGGAGGGACATACCCTCAGCCCCAGCATTTT. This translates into CASGGTYPQPQHF.

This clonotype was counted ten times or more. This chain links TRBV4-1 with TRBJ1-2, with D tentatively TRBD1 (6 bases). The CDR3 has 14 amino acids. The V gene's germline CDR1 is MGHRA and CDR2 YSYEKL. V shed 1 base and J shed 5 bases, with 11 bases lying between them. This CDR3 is CASSQGQAPYGYTF. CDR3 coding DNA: TGCGCCAGCAGCCAAGGACAGGCCCCATATGGCTACACCTTC.

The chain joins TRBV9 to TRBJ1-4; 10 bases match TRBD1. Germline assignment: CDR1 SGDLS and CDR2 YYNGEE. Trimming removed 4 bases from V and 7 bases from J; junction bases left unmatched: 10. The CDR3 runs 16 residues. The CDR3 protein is CASSLTGGQVGEKLFF. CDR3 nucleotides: TGTGCCAGCAGCTTGACAGGGGGCCAAGTGGGTGAAAAACTGTTTTTT.

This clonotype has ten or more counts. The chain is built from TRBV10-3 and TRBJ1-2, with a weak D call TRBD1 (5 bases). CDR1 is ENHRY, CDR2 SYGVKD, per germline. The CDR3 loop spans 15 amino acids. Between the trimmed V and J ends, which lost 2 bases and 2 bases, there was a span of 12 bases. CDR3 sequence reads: CAISEPGGANYGYTF. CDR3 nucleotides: TGTGCCATCAGTGAGCCGGGTGGGGCGAACTATGGCTACACCTTC.